The rows below give T cell receptor beta chains drawn from one sample of a study of blood T cell repertoires in COVID-19. Clones were read by immunoSEQ multiplex PCR, and TCRdb kept only the in-frame ones, dropping some. Among 350,000 to 400,000 clones listed, around nine tenths were seen once. Source material: peripheral blood. The receptor source for this set is a woman aged 55-69 years with COVID-19, enrolled during active disease. CDR3s include the opening cysteine and the closing phenylalanine or tryptophan. D genes are given only for firm matches. Size values are once, few and many counts, or a class for expanded clones, and some rows have none.

cdr3_nt | cdr3_aa | v_call | clone_size | cdr3_length | d_call | j_call
TGTGCCAGCAGTTACCCCTGGACTAGCGGAGTTCACGAGCAGTACTTC | CASSYPWTSGVHEQYF | TRBV6-6 | . | 16 | TRBD2 | TRBJ2-7
TGCGCCAGCAGCAGGATCGGGGAGAACACAGATACGCAGTATTTT | CASSRIGENTDTQYF | TRBV5-1 | . | 15 | . | TRBJ2-3
TGTGCCAACAGTGAAGCGCTTCTTCGGCAGGATAGAAACACCATATATTTT | CANSEALLRQDRNTIYF | TRBV2 | . | 17 | . | TRBJ1-3
TGTGCCAGCAGCGGATTAGCGGGTGAACAAGAGACCCAGTACTTC | CASSGLAGEQETQYF | TRBV27 | . | 15 | TRBD2 | TRBJ2-5
TGCGCCAGCAGCCAAGATAGTCTCAATCAGCCCCAGCATTTT | CASSQDSLNQPQHF | TRBV4-3 | . | 14 | . | TRBJ1-5
TGTGCCAGCGCAGGTGGGCTTTATAATTCACCCCTCCACTTT | CASAGGLYNSPLHF | TRBV2 | . | 14 | . | TRBJ1-6
TGTGCCAGCAGTTACGAATGGCAGGGGAGAGGCTACACCTTC | CASSYEWQGRGYTF | TRBV6-5 | . | 14 | . | TRBJ1-2
TGTGCCAGCAGTTACGGTACAGGGGCTAATGAAAAACTGTTTTTT | CASSYGTGANEKLFF | TRBV7-9 | few | 15 | TRBD1 | TRBJ1-4
TGCGCCAGCAGCTTGGGGTCAGGGAAGAACACTGAAGCTTTCTTT | CASSLGSGKNTEAFF | TRBV5-1 | once | 15 | . | TRBJ1-1
TGTGCCAGCAGCCAAGTCGACAGGGTCTATGGCTACACCTTC | CASSQVDRVYGYTF | TRBV14 | . | 14 | TRBD1 | TRBJ1-2
TGTGCCAGCAGCTTAGATTATGGGACTAGCGGGGCCCAAGAGACCCAGTACTTC | CASSLDYGTSGAQETQYF | TRBV11-3 | once | 18 | TRBD2 | TRBJ2-5
TGTGCCAGCAGTTTCTATTTGGGACAGTCACTCAATTCACCCCTCCACTTT | CASSFYLGQSLNSPLHF | TRBV27 | . | 17 | TRBD1 | TRBJ1-6
TGTGCCACCCTGGATACGGGTTTCTATAATTCACCCCTCCACTTT | CATLDTGFYNSPLHF | TRBV19 | few | 15 | . | TRBJ1-6
TGTGCCAGCAGCATATCCGGGCCCCAGCATTTT | CASSISGPQHF | TRBV6-6 | . | 11 | . | TRBJ1-5
TGTGCCAGCAGCTCTAGCGGGGCTAGCACAGATACGCAGTATTTT | CASSSSGASTDTQYF | TRBV11-3 | . | 15 | TRBD2 | TRBJ2-3
TGTGCCAGCAGTGAAGCTGACGGCGCAGCTAGCTATGGCTACACCTTC | CASSEADGAASYGYTF | TRBV2 | . | 16 | . | TRBJ1-2
TGTGCCAGCTCACGGGCCGGACACTACCAAGAGACCCAGTACTTC | CASSRAGHYQETQYF | TRBV18 | once | 15 | . | TRBJ2-5
TGTGCCAGCAGCTTGCTGGGACTAGCGGACAATGAGCAGTTCTTC | CASSLLGLADNEQFF | TRBV5-6 | once | 15 | TRBD2 | TRBJ2-1
TGTGCCAGTAGTCCCCTAGCGGGGTACGAGCAGTACTTC | CASSPLAGYEQYF | TRBV19 | . | 13 | TRBD2 | TRBJ2-7
TGTGCCAGCCCAAAGCGGGAGGGAGATACGCAGTATTTT | CASPKREGDTQYF | TRBV6-6 | . | 13 | TRBD2 | TRBJ2-3
TGTGCCAGCTCACCACTGGGGGGGCAAGGGGAGCAGTACTTC | CASSPLGGQGEQYF | TRBV18 | . | 14 | . | TRBJ2-7
TGTGCCAGCTCACCAATCTCGAGGGTGAACACTGAAGCTTTCTTT | CASSPISRVNTEAFF | TRBV18 | . | 15 | . | TRBJ1-1
TGTGCCAGCAGCCCCGAAACAGGGGCGATCTACGAGCAGTACTTC | CASSPETGAIYEQYF | TRBV3-1/TRBV3-2 | . | 15 | TRBD1 | TRBJ2-7
TGTGCCAGCAGTTACGTAGCGGGGTACGAGCAGTACTTC | CASSYVAGYEQYF | TRBV6-5 | . | 13 | TRBD2 | TRBJ2-7
TGTGCCAGCAGCTGGGGGACAGGGCGAAATGAGGAGCAGTACTTC | CASSWGTGRNEEQYF | TRBV7-2 | . | 15 | TRBD1 | TRBJ2-7
TGTGCCAGCAGCAAACTTGGGGACAGGGTCAACTTGACCTGGCTCGTTGGCAATCAGCCCCAGCATTTT | CASSKLGDRVNLTWLVGNQPQHF | TRBV21-1 | . | 23 | . | TRBJ1-5
TGTGCCGGCTCGGACAGGAACCTTCGAGGCGGCTACACCTTC | CAGSDRNLRGGYTF | TRBV19 | once | 14 | TRBD1 | TRBJ1-2
TGTGCCAGCAGTCTTTACAGGGCTAACTACAATGAGCAGTTCTTC | CASSLYRANYNEQFF | TRBV27 | . | 15 | . | TRBJ2-1
TGTGCCAGCGTAAAACAAACCGGGGGGACCAATGAGCAGTTCTTC | CASVKQTGGTNEQFF | TRBV6-6 | . | 15 | TRBD2 | TRBJ2-1
TGCGCCAGCAGCTTGGGACAGGGAGGTCCAGAGACCCAGTACTTC | CASSLGQGGPETQYF | TRBV5-1 | once | 15 | . | TRBJ2-5
TGTGCCAGTAGTATACCCCCCGGGGGCGAGCAGTACTTC | CASSIPPGGEQYF | TRBV19 | . | 13 | . | TRBJ2-7
TGTGCCTGGATAATCTCTGGAAACACCATATATTTT | CAWIISGNTIYF | TRBV30 | . | 12 | . | TRBJ1-3
TGTGCCAGCATTCGCCCTCAGGGACAGGGGTCCTACGAGCAGTACTTC | CASIRPQGQGSYEQYF | TRBV2 | once | 16 | TRBD1 | TRBJ2-7
TGCAGCGTTGAAGATTGGGACAGGAGCTCTGGAAACACCATATATTTT | CSVEDWDRSSGNTIYF | TRBV29-1 | many | 16 | TRBD1 | TRBJ1-3
TGTGCCAGCAGCTTCCGGGCTGGCGGGAGAGAGACCCAGTACTTC | CASSFRAGGRETQYF | TRBV11-2 | . | 15 | TRBD2 | TRBJ2-5
TGTGCCAGCAGCTCCGGACAGGGGATGTACAATGAGCAGTTCTTC | CASSSGQGMYNEQFF | TRBV5-4 | few | 15 | TRBD1 | TRBJ2-1
TGTGCCTGGAGGGGCCTCGCGGGTGGCTACACCTTC | CAWRGLAGGYTF | TRBV30 | few | 12 | . | TRBJ1-2
TGCGCCAGCAGTAGAGGGACTGAAGCTTTCTTT | CASSRGTEAFF | TRBV4-1 | . | 11 | . | TRBJ1-1
TGTGCCAGCAGTTACTCGAATCCCATAGGCAATCAGCCCCAGCATTTT | CASSYSNPIGNQPQHF | TRBV6-6 | . | 16 | . | TRBJ1-5
TGTGCCAGCAGCTTAGTCGGACAGGGGCGGGATACGCAGTATTTT | CASSLVGQGRDTQYF | TRBV11-3 | . | 15 | TRBD1 | TRBJ2-3
TGCGCCAGCAGCAGCCTCCGACTGGAGACCCAGTACTTC | CASSSLRLETQYF | TRBV4-1 | . | 13 | . | TRBJ2-5
TGTGCCAGCAAGATTTACGTCGGAGTGGAAGAGACCCAGTACTTC | CASKIYVGVEETQYF | TRBV6-6 | . | 15 | . | TRBJ2-5
TGCGCCAGCAGGGGAGGGACAGGGAGAACCGGGGAGCTGTTTTTT | CASRGGTGRTGELFF | TRBV5-1 | . | 15 | TRBD1 | TRBJ2-2
TGTGCCAGCAGTTTGGGGACAGGGAAACAGCCCCAGCATTTT | CASSLGTGKQPQHF | TRBV27 | . | 14 | TRBD1 | TRBJ1-5
TGTGCCAGCAGTTTCGCCTCCTCTGGGGCTGATGAGCAGTTCTTC | CASSFASSGADEQFF | TRBV27 | once | 15 | . | TRBJ2-1
TGTGCCTGGAGGGGGGGACAGGGGCCCTTATCTAACTATGGCTACACCTTC | CAWRGGQGPLSNYGYTF | TRBV30 | . | 17 | TRBD1 | TRBJ1-2
TGTGCCAGCAGCGTAGGGGGACAGGGGGCCGATACGCAGTATTTT | CASSVGGQGADTQYF | TRBV9 | . | 15 | TRBD1 | TRBJ2-3
TGTGCCAGCTCACCCATCAGCGGGCAGGGCGAAGCTTTCTTT | CASSPISGQGEAFF | TRBV18 | once | 14 | . | TRBJ1-1
TGTGCCAGCAGTTCGGACAGGGGAACTGAAGCTTTCTTT | CASSSDRGTEAFF | TRBV2 | . | 13 | TRBD1 | TRBJ1-1
TGTGCCAGTAGGTCTCAGAGGGGGACTGAAGCTTTCTTT | CASRSQRGTEAFF | TRBV19 | once | 13 | . | TRBJ1-1
TGTGCCAGCGGCCAATTGGAGCAGTACTTC | CASGQLEQYF | TRBV6-5 | . | 10 | . | TRBJ2-7
TGTGCCAGCAGCCCGGACAGGGGTGTATACTATGGCTACACCTTC | CASSPDRGVYYGYTF | TRBV7-9 | . | 15 | TRBD1 | TRBJ1-2
TGTGCCAGCAGCGTAGGATCTGATGAAGACAGGGATTTGGACTACGAGCAGTACTTC | CASSVGSDEDRDLDYEQYF | TRBV9 | . | 19 | TRBD1 | TRBJ2-7
TGTGCCAGCAGTCCTCGGGCCCGGACTAGCACAGATACGCAGTATTTT | CASSPRARTSTDTQYF | TRBV27 | once | 16 | . | TRBJ2-3
TGCGCCAGCAGCCCCGAGGGCACCGGGGAGCTGTTTTTT | CASSPEGTGELFF | TRBV4-1 | . | 13 | . | TRBJ2-2
TGTGCCAGCAGCTTAGAGACAGGTTCCTACGAGCAGTACTTC | CASSLETGSYEQYF | TRBV7-2 | . | 14 | . | TRBJ2-7
TGTGCCAGCAGTGAAAGGTTTTGGTCAGCTGTGGACTTACTAGCCAAAAACATTCAGTACTTC | CASSERFWSAVDLLAKNIQYF | TRBV6-1 | . | 21 | . | TRBJ2-4